Listed below are T cell receptor beta chains from one sample, sequenced in a study of blood T cell repertoires in COVID-19. Only in-frame clones appear in the TCRdb table, and some are missing; sequencing was by immunoSEQ multiplex PCR. The sample yields fewer than 200,000 clones, 84% seen once. The sample was PBMCs or T cells enriched from blood (not recorded which). The receptors were sampled from a man aged 45 to 65 who had recovered from COVID-19. CDR3s include the opening cysteine and the closing phenylalanine or tryptophan. D genes are given only for firm matches. Expanded clones are given a class, and other clones once, few, many or no size at all.

clone_size j_call v_call d_call cdr3_nt cdr3_aa
- TRBJ1-4 TRBV7-2 - TGTGCCAGCAGTTTCGACAGTAATGAAAAACTGTTTTTT CASSFDSNEKLFF
- TRBJ1-1 TRBV4-2 TRBD1 TGTGCCAGCAGCCAAGGTTTCCAAACAGGGGTTTGGACTGAAGCTTTCTTT CASSQGFQTGVWTEAFF
- TRBJ1-6 TRBV7-3 - TGTGCCAGCAGCCTAGGGCAGGGAACGGCTTCACCCCTCCACTTT CASSLGQGTASPLHF
- TRBJ2-7 TRBV3-1/TRBV3-2 TRBD2 TGTGCCAGCAGCCGGAGCGGGGGGGCTAGCGAGCAGTACTTC CASSRSGGASEQYF
- TRBJ1-1 TRBV3-1/TRBV3-2 TRBD1 TGTGCCAGCAGCCCGACAGGGGACACTGAAGCTTTCTTT CASSPTGDTEAFF
few TRBJ2-1 TRBV10-3 TRBD2 TGTGCCATCAGTGCGGGGGGGGCGTCGGATGAGCAGTTCTTC CAISAGGASDEQFF
- TRBJ2-1 TRBV4-2 TRBD2 TGTGCCAGCAGCCCGGAACTAGCGGGGGTTCCCTACAATGAGCAGTTCTTC CASSPELAGVPYNEQFF
- TRBJ2-1 TRBV9 - TGTGCCAGCAGCGTAGACCTAGCCGGTGAGCAGTTCTTC CASSVDLAGEQFF
- TRBJ1-2 TRBV2 - TGTGCCAGCAGTGAAGATGGGCGTGGCTACACCTTC CASSEDGRGYTF
- TRBJ2-1 TRBV25-1 TRBD1 TGTGCCAGCAGTGCCTCGGACAGGGCCTACAATGAGCAGTTCTTC CASSASDRAYNEQFF
- TRBJ2-3 TRBV28 TRBD1 TGTGCCAGCAGTCTGGGTGACAGGGTCACAGATACGCAGTATTTT CASSLGDRVTDTQYF
- TRBJ1-2 TRBV29-1 - TGCAGCGTTGAGGAGGGCTACACCTTC CSVEEGYTF
- TRBJ2-2 TRBV7-9 - TGTGCCAGCAACTGGGGAACGGGGAACGGTGACACCGGGGAGCTGTTTTTT CASNWGTGNGDTGELFF
- TRBJ1-2 TRBV5-1 TRBD1 TGCGCCAGCAGCTTATCCGGGACAGGTGTCAACTATGGCTACACCTTC CASSLSGTGVNYGYTF
- TRBJ2-7 TRBV18 TRBD2 TGTGCCAGCTCCCCCGGGACTAGCGGGACGTACGAGCAGTACTTC CASSPGTSGTYEQYF
many TRBJ1-2 TRBV6-2/TRBV6-3 TRBD1 TGTGCCAGCAGTTACGACAGACAGGGGTTCGAGGGCTACACCTTC CASSYDRQGFEGYTF
- TRBJ1-1 TRBV20-1 - TGCAGTGCTAGTCCGGGGGTGCACACTGAAGCTTTCTTT CSASPGVHTEAFF
- TRBJ1-2 TRBV5-1 - TGCGCCAGCAGCCCCACTGACTCCGGCGGTGGCTACACCTTC CASSPTDSGGGYTF
- TRBJ2-1 TRBV6-5 TRBD2 TGTGCCAGCAGTTTGACTAGCGGGGCCACATACAATGAGCAGTTCTTC CASSLTSGATYNEQFF
- TRBJ2-7 TRBV29-1 TRBD2 TGCAGCGCCCGGGACTACTACGAGCAGTACTTC CSARDYYEQYF
- TRBJ1-2 TRBV25-1 TRBD1 TGTGCCAGCAGTGCTAGGGACAGGACGAATGGCTACACCTTC CASSARDRTNGYTF
once TRBJ1-4 TRBV5-1 - TGCGCCAGCAGACAACGAAGTGCAACTAATGAAAAACTGTTTTTT CASRQRSATNEKLFF
- TRBJ1-5 TRBV12-3/TRBV12-4 TRBD1 TGTGCCAGCAGTGGACAGGGAAATCAGCCCCAGCATTTT CASSGQGNQPQHF